A selection of T cell receptor beta chains follows, all from one sample in a study of STAT5B mutations in CD4+ large granular lymphocyte leukemia. The data were produced by immunoSEQ multiplex PCR, yet TCRdb's version contains in-frame clones alone and is incomplete. The sample yields some 40,000 clones, 65% to 90% seen once. The sequenced sample was CD4+ T cells from blood buffy coats. The source is a human donor in good health. CDR3s include the opening cysteine and the closing phenylalanine or tryptophan. Fields, in order: clone size, V gene, D gene, J gene, CDR3 DNA, CDR3 protein. A D gene is named only where the DNA matches it firmly. Clone size, where shown, is once, few, many, or a class for clones that have expanded.

.	TRBV30	TRBD2	TRBJ2-3	TGTGCCTGGATTAATGCAGCGGGAGGGGTAAATACGCAGTATTTT	CAWINAAGGVNTQYF
.	TRBV10-2	.	TRBJ2-1	TGCGCCAGCAGTGAACGGACTACCAATGAGCAGTTCTTC	CASSERTTNEQFF
.	TRBV27	.	TRBJ1-4	TGTGCCAGCATGGATCGGCAGGTGAATGAAAAACTGTTTTTT	CASMDRQVNEKLFF
.	TRBV7-9	TRBD1	TRBJ1-1	TGTGCCAGCAGCGGCGGGACAGGACAAGCTTTCTTT	CASSGGTGQAFF
.	TRBV7-2	.	TRBJ1-2	TGTGCCAGCAGCTCAGGAGGACAGTCAGTCTATGGCTACACCTTC	CASSSGGQSVYGYTF
.	TRBV7-2	TRBD2	TRBJ2-7	TGTGCCAGCAGCTCGGGGTTCGGAGCGGGAGGTTACCTCGAGCAGTACTTC	CASSSGFGAGGYLEQYF
.	TRBV5-1	.	TRBJ1-1	TGCGCCAGCAGCGCCCTCCAGGGTGGTGGCACTGAAGCTTTCTTT	CASSALQGGGTEAFF
.	TRBV4-2	.	TRBJ2-7	TGTGCCAGCAGCTCCTCCCTGGGGGGCTCCTACGAGCAGTACTTC	CASSSSLGGSYEQYF
.	TRBV7-9	.	TRBJ2-7	TGTGCCAGCAGCCCCACTGGCCCCTACGAGCAGTACTTC	CASSPTGPYEQYF
once	TRBV5-1	TRBD1	TRBJ1-1	TGCGCCAGCAGCTTGCTTGGGACAGGGTTGGACACTGAAGCTTTCTTT	CASSLLGTGLDTEAFF
.	TRBV19	.	TRBJ2-5	TGTGCCAGTAGTATTAAACCAAAGGAGACCCAGTACTTC	CASSIKPKETQYF
few	TRBV27	.	TRBJ1-2	TGTGCCAGCAGTTACCGGGTTAACTATGGCTACACCTTC	CASSYRVNYGYTF
.	TRBV5-1	.	TRBJ1-1	TGCGCCAGCAGCTTGGGAGGAGGGGTCTTAGGGACTGAAGCTTTCTTT	CASSLGGGVLGTEAFF
.	TRBV5-5	.	TRBJ2-7	TGTGCCAGCAGCTGGGGACTCCTGAGCTCCTACGAGCAGTACTTC	CASSWGLLSSYEQYF
once	TRBV5-1	TRBD1	TRBJ1-2	TGCGCCAGCAGCTTGGGACAGGGGGTAAACTATGGCTACACCTTC	CASSLGQGVNYGYTF
.	TRBV2	.	TRBJ2-2	TGTGCCAGCAGTGAGCAGGGGGGTGGTACCGGGGAGCTGTTTTTT	CASSEQGGGTGELFF
.	TRBV28	.	TRBJ2-6	TGTGCCAGCAGGTCCAGGGCGGGGGCCAACGTCCTGACTTTC	CASRSRAGANVLTF
.	TRBV6-6	.	TRBJ1-2	TGTGCCAGCAGTTATCGGGCAGGCGGCTATGGCTACACCTTC	CASSYRAGGYGYTF
.	TRBV9	.	TRBJ1-1	TGTGCCAGCAGCGCTGCCCCGGCGGACACTGAAGCTTTCTTT	CASSAAPADTEAFF
.	TRBV5-4	.	TRBJ1-1	TGTGCCAGCAGCTCCGCTCAGTACACTGAAGCTTTCTTT	CASSSAQYTEAFF
few	TRBV30	.	TRBJ1-5	TGTGCCTGGCGGGACGGATTCAATCAGCCCCAGCATTTT	CAWRDGFNQPQHF
.	TRBV7-9	.	TRBJ1-4	TGTGCCAGCAGCCCTCGGGGAGGGCAGGTTGAAAAACTGTTTTTT	CASSPRGGQVEKLFF
.	TRBV7-9	.	TRBJ2-3	TGTGCCAGCAGTTCCATGGGATCTAGCACAGATACGCAGTATTTT	CASSSMGSSTDTQYF
.	TRBV6-4	.	TRBJ2-1	TGTGCCAGCACCGACGGACTGGACTACAATGAGCAGTTCTTC	CASTDGLDYNEQFF
.	TRBV21-1	.	TRBJ2-1	TGTGCCAGCAGCAAAGTCCATTCGGGTGAGCAGTTCTTC	CASSKVHSGEQFF
.	TRBV6-5	.	TRBJ1-3	TGTGCCAGCAGTCAAGGAAACACCATATATTTT	CASSQGNTIYF